The rows below give T cell receptor beta chains drawn from one sample of a study of T cell changes during pregnancy in multiple sclerosis. Data came from immunoSEQ multiplex PCR; TCRdb stores just in-frame clones and leaves some out. The sample has about 80,000 clones, 92% seen once; the top ten hold 1.4%. This sample comprised peripheral blood, obtained before pregnancy. The receptors derive from a female donor with multiple sclerosis, enrolled in a pregnancy study. The CDR3 runs from the conserved cysteine through the conserved F or W. D genes are given only for firm matches. Clone size, where shown, is once, few, many, or a class for clones that have expanded.

abundance: -
v_gene: TRBV20-1
d_gene: -
j_gene: TRBJ1-4
CDR3nt: TGCAGTGCTAGAGACTATGAAAAACTGTTTTTT
CDR3aa: CSARDYEKLFF

abundance: -
v_gene: TRBV18
d_gene: TRBD1
j_gene: TRBJ1-2
CDR3nt: TGTGCCAGCTCACCGAGGGACAGTACTCCTAACTATGGCTACACCTTC
CDR3aa: CASSPRDSTPNYGYTF

abundance: -
v_gene: TRBV29-1
d_gene: TRBD2
j_gene: TRBJ2-7
CDR3nt: TGCAGCGTGCGCGGGGGGACCGATTACGAGCAGTACTTC
CDR3aa: CSVRGGTDYEQYF

abundance: -
v_gene: TRBV10-3
d_gene: TRBD1
j_gene: TRBJ2-2
CDR3nt: TGTGCCATTACGACAGGGCTGGACACCGGGGAGCTGTTTTTT
CDR3aa: CAITTGLDTGELFF

abundance: -
v_gene: TRBV6-4
d_gene: TRBD1
j_gene: TRBJ1-2
CDR3nt: TGTGCCAGCAGTCCAGGGCCCACAGGGGACTACACCTTC
CDR3aa: CASSPGPTGDYTF

abundance: -
v_gene: TRBV10-3
d_gene: -
j_gene: TRBJ2-3
CDR3nt: TGTGCCATCAGGGCGGGATCAGATACGCAGTATTTT
CDR3aa: CAIRAGSDTQYF

abundance: once
v_gene: TRBV10-3
d_gene: -
j_gene: TRBJ1-1
CDR3nt: TGTGCCATCAGTGAGTCAGGGAGGGCTGAAGCTTTCTTT
CDR3aa: CAISESGRAEAFF

abundance: -
v_gene: TRBV5-6
d_gene: TRBD1
j_gene: TRBJ1-2
CDR3nt: TGTGCCAGCAGCTTGGCGACAGGGGGCTATGGCTACACCTTC
CDR3aa: CASSLATGGYGYTF

abundance: -
v_gene: TRBV5-1
d_gene: -
j_gene: TRBJ2-7
CDR3nt: TGCGCCAGCAGAAAGGAAGGGACTGACTCCTACGAGCAGTACTTC
CDR3aa: CASRKEGTDSYEQYF

abundance: -
v_gene: TRBV7-6
d_gene: -
j_gene: TRBJ2-7
CDR3nt: TGTGCCAGCAGCTTATATGCCCGGGGGACTTTAAACTACGAGCAGTACTTC
CDR3aa: CASSLYARGTLNYEQYF

abundance: -
v_gene: TRBV7-2
d_gene: -
j_gene: TRBJ2-7
CDR3nt: TGTGCCAGCAGCTTAGGGTGGGGCCCCTACGAGCAGTACTTC
CDR3aa: CASSLGWGPYEQYF

abundance: -
v_gene: TRBV4-1
d_gene: -
j_gene: TRBJ1-1
CDR3nt: TGCGCCAGCAGCCAAGACGTCGGGGTGGACACTGAAGCTTTCTTT
CDR3aa: CASSQDVGVDTEAFF

abundance: -
v_gene: TRBV18
d_gene: -
j_gene: TRBJ1-6
CDR3nt: TGTGCCAGCTCACCAAAGGGGCCGATGCAAATTTCACCCCTCCACTTT
CDR3aa: CASSPKGPMQISPLHF

abundance: -
v_gene: TRBV6-5
d_gene: -
j_gene: TRBJ1-6
CDR3nt: TGTGCCAGCAGTTACAATTCGGGGGGGGGTAGAACACCCCTCCACTTT
CDR3aa: CASSYNSGGGRTPLHF

abundance: -
v_gene: TRBV13
d_gene: -
j_gene: TRBJ1-3
CDR3nt: TGTGCCAGCAGCACTGACATGGGCTCTGGAAACACCATATATTTT
CDR3aa: CASSTDMGSGNTIYF

abundance: -
v_gene: TRBV5-1
d_gene: -
j_gene: TRBJ2-2
CDR3nt: TGCGCCAGTTCTGTCACCGGGGAGCTGTTTTTT
CDR3aa: CASSVTGELFF

abundance: -
v_gene: TRBV6-1
d_gene: -
j_gene: TRBJ1-1
CDR3nt: TGTGCCAGCAGTGAAGCATACAGAAACACTGAAGCTTTCTTT
CDR3aa: CASSEAYRNTEAFF

abundance: -
v_gene: TRBV5-1
d_gene: TRBD1
j_gene: TRBJ2-7
CDR3nt: TGCGCCAGCAGCTGGGGACAGGGAGACGATTACGAGCAGTACTTC
CDR3aa: CASSWGQGDDYEQYF

abundance: -
v_gene: TRBV7-9
d_gene: -
j_gene: TRBJ1-4
CDR3nt: TGTGCCAGCATAGGTTGGGCTGAAAAACTGTTTTTT
CDR3aa: CASIGWAEKLFF

abundance: -
v_gene: TRBV7-8
d_gene: TRBD1
j_gene: TRBJ2-5
CDR3nt: TGTGCCAGCAGCTTAGCGCCGACCGGGACAGACCAAGAGACCCAGTACTTC
CDR3aa: CASSLAPTGTDQETQYF

abundance: -
v_gene: TRBV2
d_gene: TRBD1
j_gene: TRBJ1-3
CDR3nt: TGTGCCAGCAGTGGACCTCCGGACAGGGTTGCTGGAAACACCATATATTTT
CDR3aa: CASSGPPDRVAGNTIYF

abundance: -
v_gene: TRBV13
d_gene: -
j_gene: TRBJ2-1
CDR3nt: TGTGCCAGCAGCTTAACCCTGGGGGGAAACAATGAGCAGTTCTTC
CDR3aa: CASSLTLGGNNEQFF

abundance: once
v_gene: TRBV2
d_gene: TRBD1
j_gene: TRBJ2-7
CDR3nt: TGTGCCAGCACTGGACAGGGCCCTTCCTACGAGCAGTACTTC
CDR3aa: CASTGQGPSYEQYF

abundance: once
v_gene: TRBV11-2
d_gene: TRBD1
j_gene: TRBJ2-7
CDR3nt: TGTGCCAGCAGCTTTACCCGGACAGGGCGGAGCTACGAGCAGTACTTC
CDR3aa: CASSFTRTGRSYEQYF

abundance: -
v_gene: TRBV5-4
d_gene: TRBD1
j_gene: TRBJ1-1
CDR3nt: TGTGCCAGCAGCTTAGGGGACAGGGGGGGGACTGAAGCTTTCTTT
CDR3aa: CASSLGDRGGTEAFF

abundance: -
v_gene: TRBV10-3
d_gene: TRBD1
j_gene: TRBJ2-7
CDR3nt: TGTGCCATCAGTGAGGACGACAGGGGCTCCTACGAGCAGTACTTC
CDR3aa: CAISEDDRGSYEQYF

abundance: -
v_gene: TRBV5-4
d_gene: TRBD1
j_gene: TRBJ1-2
CDR3nt: TGTGCCAGCAGCTCCCGGGACAGGGGTTATGGCTACACCTTC
CDR3aa: CASSSRDRGYGYTF

abundance: -
v_gene: TRBV30
d_gene: -
j_gene: TRBJ1-5
CDR3nt: TGTGCCTGGAGTGAGGAGAACAATCAGCCCCAGCATTTT
CDR3aa: CAWSEENNQPQHF

abundance: -
v_gene: TRBV6-5
d_gene: -
j_gene: TRBJ2-5
CDR3nt: TGTGCCAGCGGCACCTTCGAGACCCAGTACTTC
CDR3aa: CASGTFETQYF

abundance: -
v_gene: TRBV4-1
d_gene: -
j_gene: TRBJ2-7
CDR3nt: TGCGCCAGCAGCCACGACACTTACGAGCAGTACTTC
CDR3aa: CASSHDTYEQYF

abundance: once
v_gene: TRBV5-1
d_gene: -
j_gene: TRBJ2-3
CDR3nt: TGCGCCAGCAGCTTGCCTTCGGATACGCAGTATTTT
CDR3aa: CASSLPSDTQYF

abundance: -
v_gene: TRBV30
d_gene: TRBD1
j_gene: TRBJ1-2
CDR3nt: TGTGCCTGGGAAAAGGGGACAGGGGGTCCTAACTATGGCTACACCTTC
CDR3aa: CAWEKGTGGPNYGYTF

abundance: -
v_gene: TRBV2
d_gene: TRBD2
j_gene: TRBJ2-1
CDR3nt: TGTGCCAGCCCGGGGACTAGCGGGGGGGCTTGGTCTGAGCAGTTCTTC
CDR3aa: CASPGTSGGAWSEQFF

abundance: once
v_gene: TRBV18
d_gene: TRBD1
j_gene: TRBJ1-5
CDR3nt: TGTGCCAGCTCACTCCGGGACAGTGACCAGCCCCAGCATTTT
CDR3aa: CASSLRDSDQPQHF

abundance: -
v_gene: TRBV5-1
d_gene: TRBD1
j_gene: TRBJ2-3
CDR3nt: TGCGCCAGCAGCCTCTCAGGGGGCCCTAGCACAGATACGCAGTATTTT
CDR3aa: CASSLSGGPSTDTQYF